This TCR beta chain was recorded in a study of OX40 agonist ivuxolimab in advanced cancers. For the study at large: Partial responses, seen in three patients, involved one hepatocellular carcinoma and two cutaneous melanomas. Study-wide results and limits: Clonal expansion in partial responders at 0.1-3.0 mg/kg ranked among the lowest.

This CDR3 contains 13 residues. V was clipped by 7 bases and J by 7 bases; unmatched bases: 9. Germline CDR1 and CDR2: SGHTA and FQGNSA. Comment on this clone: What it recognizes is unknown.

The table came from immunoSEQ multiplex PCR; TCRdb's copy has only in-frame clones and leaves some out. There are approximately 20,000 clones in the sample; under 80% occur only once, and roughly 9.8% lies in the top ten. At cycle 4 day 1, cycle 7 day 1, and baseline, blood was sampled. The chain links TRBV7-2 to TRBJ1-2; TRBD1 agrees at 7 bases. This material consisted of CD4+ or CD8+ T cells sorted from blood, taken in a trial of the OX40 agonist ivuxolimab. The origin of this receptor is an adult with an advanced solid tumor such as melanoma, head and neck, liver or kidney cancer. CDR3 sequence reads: CASTHSYRGGYTF. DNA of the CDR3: TGTGCCAGCACCCACTCCTACAGGGGTGGCTACACCTTC.